These 20 T cell receptor beta chains were sequenced from one sample in a study of shared clonotypes between healthy human individuals. Only in-frame clones appear in the TCRdb table, and some are missing; sequencing was by immunoSEQ multiplex PCR. The table includes around 200,000 clones, 65% to 70% detected once. The sample taken for sequencing was memory CD4+ T cells sorted from blood. Regarding subset: CD45RA-negative fraction. The receptor set was obtained from a man aged 25 to 40 in good health.

This clone was counted only a few times. The rearrangement joins TRBV7-3 to TRBJ2-1, with 12 positions matching TRBD2. The germline V gene has CDR1 SGHTA and CDR2 FQGTGA. Trimming took 5 bases from V and 6 from J; bases not matched to a gene: 14. CDR3 length: 18 residues. CDR3 protein: CASSPRGSSGRASNEQFF. CDR3 DNA sequence: TGTGCCAGCAGCCCCAGGGGCTCTAGCGGGAGGGCCTCCAATGAGCAGTTCTTC. Filled out from reference TRBV7-3 and TRBJ2-1, the complete variable domain reads GAGVSQTPSNKVTEKGKYVELRCDPISGHTALYWYRQSLGQGPEFLIYFQGTGAADDSGLPNDRFFAVRPEGSVSTLKIQRTERGDSAVYLCASSPRGSSGRASNEQFFGPGTRLTVL.

The rearrangement joins TRBV6-6 to TRBJ2-7, with D hard to call. Germline-derived CDR1 and CDR2 are MNHNY and SVGAGI (reference sequence). Trimming took off 5 bases at V and 6 bases at J, with 17 bases between the two ends. The CDR3 is 14 residues long. CDR3 in DNA: TGTGCCAGCAGTCTCGCCGGTTTGGATCTCGAGCAGTACTTC. Translated, it gives CASSLAGLDLEQYF.

Note on this clone: In the same sample, other DNA sequences code for this CDR3. The rearrangement joins TRBV29-1 to TRBJ1-5; D is ambiguous. The V end lost 3 bases, the J end lost 3 bases, and 9 bases lay between the germline ends. Germline values: CDR1 SQVTM, CDR2 ANQGSEA. CDR3 length: 13 residues. The CDR3 sequence: CSVDQGPNQPQHF. DNA of the CDR3: TGCAGCGTTGATCAAGGGCCCAATCAGCCCCAGCATTTT.

V and J are TRBV7-3 and TRBJ1-1; weak D call: TRBD1 (5 bases). CDR3 length: 13 residues. With 4 bases removed from V and 5 bases from J, the gap between germline ends came to 11 bases. Germline-derived CDR1 and CDR2 are SGHTA and FQGTGA. DNA for the CDR3: TGTGCCAGCAGCTCTACAAAGGGGACTGAAGCTTTCTTT. Its protein is CASSSTKGTEAFF.

V and J are TRBV27 and TRBJ2-1; D is undetermined. CDR1 and CDR2 from the germline V gene are MNHEY and SMNVEV (reference sequence). The CDR3 runs to 14 residues. The ends were cut back, 9 bases at V and 5 bases at J, with 17 bases in the middle. The CDR3 sequence: CASRNEEGHNEQFF. DNA of the CDR3: TGTGCCAGTAGAAACGAGGAAGGGCACAATGAGCAGTTCTTC.

This clone was recorded once. V and J are TRBV5-1 and TRBJ2-6; D not resolved. Trimming shortened V by 6 bases and J by 0 bases, and 10 bases separated the two germline ends. Germline lookup yields CDR1 SGHRS and CDR2 YFSETQ. The CDR3 consists of 15 residues. CDR3 region: CASNPVSSGANVLTF. The CDR3 DNA is TGCGCCAGCAACCCCGTAAGCTCTGGGGCCAACGTCCTGACTTTC.

The chain carries TRBV5-1 and TRBJ2-2, with D unresolved. This CDR3 spans 15 amino acids. Germline V gene lookup returns CDR1 SGHRS and CDR2 YFSETQ. V lost 0 bases and J lost 3, with 9 bases in between. The CDR3 is CASSLVFQDTGELFF. Here the CDR3 DNA reads TGCGCCAGCAGCTTGGTGTTCCAGGACACCGGGGAGCTGTTTTTT.

V usage is TRBV7-9 and J usage is TRBJ2-2, with unresolved D. Looked up from germline, CDR1 is SEHNR and CDR2 is FQNEAQ (reference sequence). The CDR3 is 13 residues long. V was clipped by 1 base and J by 4 bases, with 4 bases between them. The CDR3 bases are TGTGCCAGCAGCTTAGGGGGCACCGGGGAGCTGTTTTTT. Its translation: CASSLGGTGELFF.

The chain uses TRBV11-3 and TRBJ2-3; TRBD2 aligns across 9 bases. The CDR3 runs 15 residues. V lost 6 bases, J lost 3 bases, and 7 bases stayed unmatched. Germline V lookup: CDR1 SGHNT, CDR2 YENEEA. This CDR3 is CASSSGTSFTDTQYF. CDR3 DNA: TGTGCCAGCAGTTCCGGGACTAGCTTTACAGATACGCAGTATTTT.

The chain links TRBV9 to TRBJ1-5; D gene unclear. V was pared by 1 base and J by 1 base, with 3 bases between. CDR3 length: 13 residues. CDR1 SGDLS and CDR2 YYNGEE come from the germline V gene. As DNA, the CDR3 is TGTGCCAGCAGCGTATCAAGCAATCAGCCCCAGCATTTT. Protein sequence: CASSVSSNQPQHF.

The chain links TRBV20-1 to TRBJ1-1, with TRBD1 as a possible D gene (6 bases). CDR3 length: 11 amino acids. Germline V gene lookup returns CDR1 DFQATT and CDR2 SNEGSKA (reference sequence). CDR3 protein: CRVKGDTEAFF. DNA of the CDR3: TGCAGGGTGAAGGGGGACACTGAAGCTTTCTTT.

The V gene is TRBV18, the J gene TRBJ2-2; no clear D gene. The CDR3 sequence is 14 residues long. The ends were cut back, 1 base at V and 4 bases at J, with 7 bases in the middle. Germline V CDR1 and CDR2: KGHSH, LQKENI. CDR3 amino acids: CASSPLQLTGELFF. CDR3 bases: TGTGCCAGCTCACCACTCCAACTCACCGGGGAGCTGTTTTTT.

V is TRBV2 and J is TRBJ1-4; possible D gene TRBD1, 5 bases. This CDR3 region has 12 residues. Trimming took 6 bases from V and 5 from J, leaving 7 bases between them. Germline V CDR1 and CDR2: SNHLY, FYNNEI. This chain's CDR3 is CASSRGNEKLFF. CDR3 coding DNA: TGTGCCAGCAGCCGGGGGAATGAAAAACTGTTTTTT.

The table lists this clone with a few counts. The chain carries TRBV5-1 and TRBJ2-7, with TRBD1 as a possible D gene (6 bases). This CDR3 contains 12 residues. Looked up from germline, CDR1 is SGHRS and CDR2 is YFSETQ. The V end was cut by 2 bases, the J end by 5 bases, with 8 bases between. This chain's CDR3 is CASSFGQNEQYF. CDR3 bases: TGCGCCAGCAGCTTCGGACAGAACGAGCAGTACTTC.

The V and J genes are TRBV27 and TRBJ2-3; tentatively, D is TRBD1 or TRBD2 (5 bases each). The V gene's germline CDR1 is MNHEY and CDR2 SMNVEV (reference sequence). There are 13 residues in the CDR3. Trimming left V 5 bases short and J 4 bases short, with 10 bases between. CDR3 nucleotide sequence: TGTGCCAGCAGTAGACTGGGGGCAGATACGCAGTATTTT. Its protein product is CASSRLGADTQYF.

V and J are TRBV28 and TRBJ2-7; D is ambiguous. Between the trimmed V and J ends, which lost 7 bases and 10 bases, there was a span of 14 bases. The CDR3 is 11 amino acids. Germline V gene data show CDR1 as MDHEN and CDR2 as SYDVKM. The DNA of the CDR3 is TGTGCCAGCACCCACCGTAGGGAACAGTACTTC. It codes for CASTHRREQYF.

The chain couples TRBV19 to TRBJ2-3; 10 nucleotides align to TRBD2. V lost 1 base to trimming and J lost 2 bases; unmatched junction nucleotides: 3. Germline lookup yields CDR1 LNHDA and CDR2 SQIVND (reference sequence). The CDR3 consists of 16 residues. In DNA, the CDR3 is TGTGCCAGTAGTATAGGGACTAGCGGATACACAGATACGCAGTATTTT. Translation gives CASSIGTSGYTDTQYF.

A few counts support this clone. V is TRBV6-6 and J is TRBJ1-4; D is possibly TRBD1 (5 bases). The CDR3 covers 14 residues. Germline V gene sequence: CDR1 MNHNY, CDR2 SVGAGI (reference sequence). V was shortened by 8 bases and J by 6 bases, with 16 bases between the two germline ends. This CDR3 reads CASGTNVGDEKLFF. As DNA, the CDR3 is TGTGCCAGCGGTACAAACGTAGGGGATGAAAAACTGTTTTTT.

Here the CDR3 DNA reads TGTGCCAGCTCACCAACCTCCCAATTGGGCAACATTCAGTACTTC. It encodes CASSPTSQLGNIQYF. The rearrangement links TRBV18 to TRBJ2-4; D is unclear. This CDR3 contains 15 residues. From germline, CDR1 is KGHSH and CDR2 LQKENI. Between the trimmed V and J ends, which lost 2 bases and 7 bases, there was a span of 15 bases. Combining the CDR3 with reference TRBV18 and TRBJ2-4 gives the whole variable domain NAGVMQNPRHLVRRRGQEARLRCSPMKGHSHVYWYRQLPEEGLKFMVYLQKENIIDESGMPKERFSAEFPKEGPSILRIQQVVRGDSAAYFCASSPTSQLGNIQYFGAGTRLSVL.

The gene calls are TRBV30 and TRBJ1-5; D unclear. Germline lookup yields CDR1 GTSNPN and CDR2 SVGIG (reference sequence). Trimming took 0 bases from V and 7 from J, leaving 13 bases between them. The CDR3 is made up of 14 amino acids. The CDR3 DNA sequence: TGTGCCTGGAGTGTGGACCCGTCCCGGCAGCCCCAGCATTTT. Translation gives CAWSVDPSRQPQHF.